The clone carrying this TCR beta chain was picked up many times. Antigen specificity is unknown. The sample is drawn from a study of identical twins. General study points: Beta clonotypes that were abundant in cord blood contained fewer insertions, a pattern absent from memory repertoires.

TCRdb recomputed calls from the 5' RACE reads with MiXCR, one row per CDR3 protein. Among 650,000 to 750,000 distinct CDR3 sequences listed, 21% were seen once. This CDR3 is 17 amino acids long. CDR1 is SGHTA and CDR2 is FQGTGA in the germline V gene. V lost 0 bases to trimming and J lost 0 bases; unmatched junction nucleotides: 7. The sample was also linked to a second study, of T cells expressing NK-cell markers. From that study: For a few donors, these clonotypes were likewise the leading ones in the CD3+CD56-NKG2C+ fraction.

The receptor was derived from a woman in her late teens or twenties in good health. This sequence joins TRBV7-3 and TRBJ1-1, with TRBD1 matching over 7 bases. Sequenced sample: PBMCs. The CDR3 bases are TGTGCCAGCAGCTTAACCGCACAGACAGGGTTGAACACTGAAGCTTTCTTT. This encodes CASSLTAQTGLNTEAFF.